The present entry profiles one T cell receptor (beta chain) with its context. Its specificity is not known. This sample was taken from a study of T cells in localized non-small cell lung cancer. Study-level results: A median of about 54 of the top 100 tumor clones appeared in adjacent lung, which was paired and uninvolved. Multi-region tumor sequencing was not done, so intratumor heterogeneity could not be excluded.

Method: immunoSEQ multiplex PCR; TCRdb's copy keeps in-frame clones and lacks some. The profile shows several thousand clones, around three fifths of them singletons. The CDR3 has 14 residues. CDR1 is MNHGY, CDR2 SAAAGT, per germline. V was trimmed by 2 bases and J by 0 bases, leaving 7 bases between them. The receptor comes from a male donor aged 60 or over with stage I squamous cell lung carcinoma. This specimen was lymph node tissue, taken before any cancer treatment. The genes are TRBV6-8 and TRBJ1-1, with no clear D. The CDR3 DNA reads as TGTGCCAGCAGTTACCGACACCTGAACACTGAAGCTTTCTTT. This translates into CASSYRHLNTEAFF.